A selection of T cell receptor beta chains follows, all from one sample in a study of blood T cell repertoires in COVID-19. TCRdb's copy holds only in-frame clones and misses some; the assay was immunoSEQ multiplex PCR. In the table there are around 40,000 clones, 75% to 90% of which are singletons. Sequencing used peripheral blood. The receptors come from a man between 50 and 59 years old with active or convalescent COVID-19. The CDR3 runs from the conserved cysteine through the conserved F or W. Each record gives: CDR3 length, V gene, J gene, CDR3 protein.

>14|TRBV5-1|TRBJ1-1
CASSLGGSNTEAFF
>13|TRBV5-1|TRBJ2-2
CASSRDSLGELFF
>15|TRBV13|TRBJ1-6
CASSLVPGRNSPLHF
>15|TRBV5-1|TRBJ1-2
CASSLSATGDYGYTF
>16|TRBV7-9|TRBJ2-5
CASSSQGTSGEKTQYF
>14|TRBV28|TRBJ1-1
CASMIGGQSREAFF
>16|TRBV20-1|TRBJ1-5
CSASRGLGSHNQPQHF
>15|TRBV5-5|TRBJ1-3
CASASRVTLPNTIYF
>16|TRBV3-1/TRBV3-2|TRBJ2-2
CASSQATGTVTGELFF
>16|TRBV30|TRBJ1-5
CAWTAGYEVSNQPQHF
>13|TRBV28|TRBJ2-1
CASSPGTGVEQFF
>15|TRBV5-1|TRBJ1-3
CASSLGQGMRSTIYF
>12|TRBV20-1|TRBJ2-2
CSASLGTGELFF
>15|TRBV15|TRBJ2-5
CATSRDRRYGETQYF
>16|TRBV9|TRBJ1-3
CASSPAGQAAGNTIYF
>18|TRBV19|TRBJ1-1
CASSASWTADLMNTEAFF
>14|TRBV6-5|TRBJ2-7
CASSASRVVHEQYF
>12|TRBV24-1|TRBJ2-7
CAIGTDTYEQYF
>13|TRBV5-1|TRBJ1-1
CASSQGQNTEAFF
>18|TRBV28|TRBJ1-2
CASSLLRPRGGANYGYTF
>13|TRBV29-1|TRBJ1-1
CSSQKGTGMGAFF
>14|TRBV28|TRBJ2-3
CASSSQGWADTQYF
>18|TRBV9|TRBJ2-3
CASSVSPDFSGGGDTQYF
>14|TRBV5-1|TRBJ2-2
CASRDRVWDGELFF
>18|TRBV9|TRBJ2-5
CASSRQGLAGRVGETQYF
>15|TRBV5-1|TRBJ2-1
CASSFSGTSPHEQFF
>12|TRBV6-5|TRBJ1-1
CASVRRGTEAFF
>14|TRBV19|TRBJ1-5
CASSMEQGHQPQHF
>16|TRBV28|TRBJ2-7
CASRPGGAGSSYEQYF
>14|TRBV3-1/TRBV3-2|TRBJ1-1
CASSLPQGGTEAFF
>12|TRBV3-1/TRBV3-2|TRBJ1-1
CAVRTGDTEAFF
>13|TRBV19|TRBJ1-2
CASNAGTGTGYTF
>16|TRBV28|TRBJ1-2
CASRPTLPQGAEGYTF
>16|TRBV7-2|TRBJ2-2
CASSLAAPVNTGELFF
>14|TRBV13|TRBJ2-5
CASSGGTEQETQYF
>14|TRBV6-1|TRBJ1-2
CASSEVGRYYGYTF
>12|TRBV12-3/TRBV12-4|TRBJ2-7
CASSLTAVRQYF
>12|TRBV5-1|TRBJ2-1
CASSLKGDEQFF
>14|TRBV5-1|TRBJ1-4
CASSPQGVDEKLFF
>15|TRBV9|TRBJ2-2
CASSVGVQAPGELFF
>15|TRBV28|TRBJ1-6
CASSLGDRDNSPLHF
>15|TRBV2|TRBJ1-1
CASSGGQGGNTEAFF
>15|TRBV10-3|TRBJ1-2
CAISESVGPDYGYTF
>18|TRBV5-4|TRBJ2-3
CASSPKDRGPQSTDTQYF
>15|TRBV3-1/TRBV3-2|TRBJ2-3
CASSRERGNTDTQYF
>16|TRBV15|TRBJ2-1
CATSRGGLPTYNEQFF
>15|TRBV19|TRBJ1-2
CASSIVRTGSEGYTF
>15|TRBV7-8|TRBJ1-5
CASSLAETGGQPQHF
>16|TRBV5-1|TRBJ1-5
CASSLLGTASNQPQHF
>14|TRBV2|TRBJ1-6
CASSEGQGSSPLHF
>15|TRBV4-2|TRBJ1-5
CASSQGTDSNQPQHF
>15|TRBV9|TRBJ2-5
CASSAGGAAGETQYF
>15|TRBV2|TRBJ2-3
CASSVGQGNTDTQYF